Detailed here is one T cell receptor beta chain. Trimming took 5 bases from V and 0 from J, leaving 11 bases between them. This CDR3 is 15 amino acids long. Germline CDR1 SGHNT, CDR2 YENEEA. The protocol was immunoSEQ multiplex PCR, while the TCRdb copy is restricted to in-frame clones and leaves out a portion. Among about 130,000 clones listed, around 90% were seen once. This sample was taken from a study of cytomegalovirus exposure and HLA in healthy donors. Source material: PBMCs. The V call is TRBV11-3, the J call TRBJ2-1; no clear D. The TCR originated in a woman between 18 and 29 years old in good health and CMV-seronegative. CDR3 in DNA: TGTGCCAGCAGCCCCCTTCGCGGCTCCTACAATGAGCAGTTCTTC. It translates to CASSPLRGSYNEQFF.